Below are 8 T cell receptor beta chains sequenced from a single sample in a study of blood T cell repertoires in COVID-19. Assay used: immunoSEQ multiplex PCR; TCRdb lists only in-frame clones, some missing. The sample consists of around 220,000 clones, under 90% of them appearing once. Sequenced material: peripheral blood. Source of these receptors: a man aged 30 to 45 with active or convalescent COVID-19.

The chain is built from TRBV11-2 and TRBJ2-5; D might be TRBD2 (7 bases). The CDR3 covers 17 residues. CDR1 SGHAT and CDR2 FQNNGV come from the germline V gene. V lost 3 bases and J lost 5, with 22 bases in between. CDR3 residues: CASSLVFGGGPMETQYF. The CDR3, as DNA: TGTGCCAGCAGCTTGGTTTTTGGCGGGGGCCCCATGGAGACCCAGTACTTC.

This chain uses TRBV3-1 (or the pseudogene TRBV3-2) with TRBJ1-6; 8 nucleotides match TRBD1. The CDR3 extends over 15 amino acids. The V gene end was trimmed by 4 bases and the J gene end by 8 bases; junction bases not matched to a gene: 7. The germline gives CDR1 LGHDT, CDR2 YNNKEL (reference sequence). CDR3 residues: CASSPGQGRDSPLHF. CDR3 coding DNA: TGTGCCAGCAGCCCAGGACAGGGAAGGGATTCACCCCTCCACTTT.

The chain employs TRBV27 and TRBJ2-7; TRBD1 matches 7 bases. Germline V lookup: CDR1 MNHEY, CDR2 SMNVEV (reference sequence). V lost 0 bases to trimming and J lost 4 bases; unmatched junction nucleotides: 9. The CDR3 loop spans 16 amino acids. The CDR3 sequence is CASSLSGRQGRYEQYF. The CDR3 nucleotides read TGTGCCAGCAGTTTATCGGGTAGACAGGGAAGATACGAGCAGTACTTC.

The chain has TRBV27 and TRBJ2-1, with D possibly being TRBD2 (6 bases). The CDR3 totals 13 residues. Germline CDR1 and CDR2: MNHEY and SMNVEV (reference sequence). Trimming cost V 1 base and J 9 bases, with 10 bases left between them. The CDR3 spells CASSLWGEAEQFF. DNA of the CDR3: TGTGCCAGCAGTTTATGGGGGGAGGCTGAGCAGTTCTTC.

V gene TRBV6-5 combines with J gene TRBJ2-6, with D tentatively TRBD1 (5 bases). CDR3 size: 15 residues. Germline V gene sequence: CDR1 MNHEY, CDR2 SVGAGI. V lost 4 bases, J lost 2 bases, and 9 bases lay in between. The CDR3 loop is CASSLSRAGANVLTF. The CDR3 region has the DNA TGTGCCAGCAGTTTGTCCAGGGCTGGGGCCAACGTCCTGACTTTC.

J is TRBJ1-1 and V is TRBV6-5; D possibly corresponds to TRBD1 (6 bases). CDR3 length: 14 residues. Germline CDR1 reads MNHEY; CDR2 reads SVGAGI. Trimming took off 4 bases at V and 5 bases at J, with 14 bases between the two ends. CDR3 nucleotide sequence: TGTGCCAGCAGTTCAGGGGCTGAGGTGACTGAAGCTTTCTTT. The encoded protein is CASSSGAEVTEAFF.

The chain combines TRBV7-6 with TRBJ2-3; 8 bases are shared with TRBD2. The V gene end was trimmed by 3 bases and the J gene end by 0 bases; junction bases not matched to a gene: 17. CDR3 length: 20 amino acids. Per the germline V gene, CDR1 is SGHVS and CDR2 is FNYEAQ. The CDR3 here is CASSFSNSPTSEPSTDTQYF. The CDR3 DNA reads TGTGCCAGCAGCTTTTCGAACAGCCCGACTAGCGAGCCTAGCACAGATACGCAGTATTTT.

J is TRBJ2-7 and V is TRBV6-5; 9 positions agree with TRBD1. This CDR3 comprises 14 residues. V shed 7 bases and J 6 bases; nucleotides not matched to a gene: 10. CDR1 is MNHEY, CDR2 SVGAGI, per germline. The CDR3 DNA follows: TGTGCCAGCACCAGGGACAGGGTTTCCCCCGAGCAGTACTTC. Translation gives CASTRDRVSPEQYF.